Listed below are T cell receptor beta chains from one sample, sequenced in a study of identical twins. One entry per CDR3 protein results from TCRdb running MiXCR on the 5' RACE reads. The sample yields 350,000 or so distinct CDR3 sequences, roughly an eighth seen once. These data were likewise used in another study, on yellow fever vaccine responses in identical twins.

The sample comprised CD8+ T cells sorted from blood. The receptors shown here come from a woman in her late teens or twenties in good health. Both conserved end residues are part of each CDR3. The order of the fields is D gene, clone size, J gene, V gene, CDR3 DNA, CDR3 protein. The D gene is left open where the match is weak. A row's size may be missing; if present it is once, few, many or a size class.

d_call: NA; clone_size: few; j_call: TRBJ1-1; v_call: TRBV27; cdr3_nt: TGTGCCAGCAGTCTAAGGGCATTCACTGAAGCTTTCTTT; cdr3_aa: CASSLRAFTEAFF
d_call: TRBD2; clone_size: few; j_call: TRBJ2-7; v_call: TRBV4-1; cdr3_nt: TGCGCCAGGACCTTAGCGGGAGGGCCCATCTACGAGCAGTACTTC; cdr3_aa: CARTLAGGPIYEQYF
d_call: NA; clone_size: few; j_call: TRBJ1-4; v_call: TRBV3-1; cdr3_nt: TGTGCCAGCAGCCAAGAGCTCTTCCGCCTCGAGGAAAAACTGTTTTTT; cdr3_aa: CASSQELFRLEEKLFF
d_call: TRBD1; clone_size: few; j_call: TRBJ2-5; v_call: TRBV5-1; cdr3_nt: TGCGCCAGCAGCCTCCCAAGGGACAGGGGGGACCAAGAGACCCAGTACTTC; cdr3_aa: CASSLPRDRGDQETQYF
d_call: NA; clone_size: NA; j_call: TRBJ2-7; v_call: TRBV6-5; cdr3_nt: TGTGCCAGCAGTTACTCGAGGACCCCCCACGAGCAGTACTTC; cdr3_aa: CASSYSRTPHEQYF
d_call: NA; clone_size: NA; j_call: TRBJ2-3; v_call: TRBV20-1; cdr3_nt: TGCAGTGGGTACACTGGCACAGATACGCAGTATTTT; cdr3_aa: CSGYTGTDTQYF
d_call: NA; clone_size: NA; j_call: TRBJ2-7; v_call: TRBV9; cdr3_nt: TGTGCCAGCAGCGTAGACAGTACCTACGAGCAGTACTTC; cdr3_aa: CASSVDSTYEQYF
d_call: NA; clone_size: few; j_call: TRBJ1-6; v_call: TRBV6-1; cdr3_nt: TGTGCCAGCAGCCCTAATGGGGGGCTTGGTTCACCCCTCCACTTT; cdr3_aa: CASSPNGGLGSPLHF
d_call: TRBD2; clone_size: once; j_call: TRBJ2-2; v_call: TRBV11-2; cdr3_nt: TGTGCCAGCAGCTTTGGGGGATCGGGACTAGCGGGGACCGGGGAGCTGTTTTTT; cdr3_aa: CASSFGGSGLAGTGELFF
d_call: NA; clone_size: many; j_call: TRBJ2-1; v_call: TRBV28; cdr3_nt: TGTGCCAGCAGCACCCTTATAGGATCCTCCTACAATGAGCAGTTCTTC; cdr3_aa: CASSTLIGSSYNEQFF